Listed below are T cell receptor beta chains from one sample, sequenced in a study of blood T cell repertoires in COVID-19. The data were produced by immunoSEQ multiplex PCR, yet TCRdb's version contains in-frame clones alone and is incomplete. The table lists approximately 70,000 clones, under 95% of them singletons. Sequencing was carried out using peripheral blood. These receptors originate from a woman aged 55-70 years with active COVID-19. Both conserved end residues are part of each CDR3. A D gene is named only where the DNA matches it firmly. The size of a clone is reported for some rows only, either as once, few or many, or as a class for expanded clones.

d_gene: TRBD1; len: 15; abundance: NA; v_gene: TRBV4-1; j_gene: TRBJ2-7; CDR3nt: TGCGCCAGCAGCCAAGATAGGGGACAGCTCTACGAGCAGTACTTC; CDR3aa: CASSQDRGQLYEQYF
d_gene: NA; len: 14; abundance: NA; v_gene: TRBV5-4; j_gene: TRBJ1-3; CDR3nt: TGTGCCAGCAGCTTACAGAAGGGGGGAAACACCATATATTTT; CDR3aa: CASSLQKGGNTIYF
d_gene: TRBD1; len: 17; abundance: NA; v_gene: TRBV5-1; j_gene: TRBJ2-7; CDR3nt: TGCGCCAGCAGCCCACCGCGGACAGGGCTGGGACTCTACGAGCAGTACTTC; CDR3aa: CASSPPRTGLGLYEQYF
d_gene: NA; len: 15; abundance: NA; v_gene: TRBV27; j_gene: TRBJ2-7; CDR3nt: TGTGCCAGCAGTCACAGGGTAGGGGCTTCCTACGAGCAGTACTTC; CDR3aa: CASSHRVGASYEQYF
d_gene: NA; len: 13; abundance: NA; v_gene: TRBV12-3/TRBV12-4; j_gene: TRBJ2-7; CDR3nt: TGTGCCAGCCGGGACTCCTCCCTCTACGAGCAGTACTTC; CDR3aa: CASRDSSLYEQYF
d_gene: TRBD1; len: 13; abundance: few; v_gene: TRBV5-6; j_gene: TRBJ2-5; CDR3nt: TGTGCCAGCAGCAAGGACAGGGGGGAGACCCAGTACTTC; CDR3aa: CASSKDRGETQYF
d_gene: TRBD2; len: 15; abundance: NA; v_gene: TRBV6-5; j_gene: TRBJ2-1; CDR3nt: TGTGCCTCAAGAGGGGTAGCGGGAGTTTACAATGAGCAGTTCTTC; CDR3aa: CASRGVAGVYNEQFF
d_gene: TRBD2; len: 15; abundance: NA; v_gene: TRBV2; j_gene: TRBJ2-1; CDR3nt: TGTGCCAGCAGGGACCGGGACTACTCCTACAATGAGCAGTTCTTC; CDR3aa: CASRDRDYSYNEQFF
d_gene: NA; len: 15; abundance: NA; v_gene: TRBV10-3; j_gene: TRBJ1-2; CDR3nt: TGTGCCATCAGGGGGGGACTTTTTACCGGGGCCGGCTACACCTTC; CDR3aa: CAIRGGLFTGAGYTF
d_gene: NA; len: 13; abundance: NA; v_gene: TRBV6-5; j_gene: TRBJ2-3; CDR3nt: TGTGCCAGCAGTAGAATGACTTCGGGTACGCAGTATTTT; CDR3aa: CASSRMTSGTQYF
d_gene: TRBD1; len: 18; abundance: NA; v_gene: TRBV11-2; j_gene: TRBJ1-4; CDR3nt: TGTGCCAGCAGCCCCACCGGGACAGGGGGCAGGTCTAATGAAAAACTGTTTTTT; CDR3aa: CASSPTGTGGRSNEKLFF
d_gene: NA; len: 16; abundance: once; v_gene: TRBV7-8; j_gene: TRBJ2-3; CDR3nt: TGTGCCAGCAGTTCTAAACTACAGCGGGGCACAGATACGCAGTATTTT; CDR3aa: CASSSKLQRGTDTQYF
d_gene: NA; len: 14; abundance: NA; v_gene: TRBV28; j_gene: TRBJ1-4; CDR3nt: TGTGCCAGCAGTTTATCAGGGCTAAATGAAAAACTGTTTTTT; CDR3aa: CASSLSGLNEKLFF
d_gene: TRBD2; len: 14; abundance: few; v_gene: TRBV11-2; j_gene: TRBJ2-7; CDR3nt: TGTGCCAGCAGCCAGGGACTAGCGGATAGCGAGCAGTACTTC; CDR3aa: CASSQGLADSEQYF
d_gene: TRBD1; len: 15; abundance: NA; v_gene: TRBV7-9; j_gene: TRBJ2-7; CDR3nt: TGTGCCAGCAGCTTCCCCGGGGCAGGGGGCTACGAGCAGTACTTC; CDR3aa: CASSFPGAGGYEQYF
d_gene: NA; len: 14; abundance: NA; v_gene: TRBV11-2; j_gene: TRBJ1-1; CDR3nt: TGTGCCAGCAGTCATACCGACGGAGACACTGAAGCTTTCTTT; CDR3aa: CASSHTDGDTEAFF
d_gene: NA; len: 15; abundance: NA; v_gene: TRBV6-5; j_gene: TRBJ1-3; CDR3nt: TGTGCCAGCAGTTACTCGTGGGGCAGTGGAAACACCATATATTTT; CDR3aa: CASSYSWGSGNTIYF
d_gene: NA; len: 14; abundance: NA; v_gene: TRBV19; j_gene: TRBJ1-5; CDR3nt: TGTGCCAGTAGTATCTCGGGGGGGGATCAGCCCCAGCATTTT; CDR3aa: CASSISGGDQPQHF
d_gene: NA; len: 16; abundance: once; v_gene: TRBV18; j_gene: TRBJ2-6; CDR3nt: TGTGCCAGCTCACCATTAAGGAGCTCTGGGGCCAACGTCCTGACTTTC; CDR3aa: CASSPLRSSGANVLTF